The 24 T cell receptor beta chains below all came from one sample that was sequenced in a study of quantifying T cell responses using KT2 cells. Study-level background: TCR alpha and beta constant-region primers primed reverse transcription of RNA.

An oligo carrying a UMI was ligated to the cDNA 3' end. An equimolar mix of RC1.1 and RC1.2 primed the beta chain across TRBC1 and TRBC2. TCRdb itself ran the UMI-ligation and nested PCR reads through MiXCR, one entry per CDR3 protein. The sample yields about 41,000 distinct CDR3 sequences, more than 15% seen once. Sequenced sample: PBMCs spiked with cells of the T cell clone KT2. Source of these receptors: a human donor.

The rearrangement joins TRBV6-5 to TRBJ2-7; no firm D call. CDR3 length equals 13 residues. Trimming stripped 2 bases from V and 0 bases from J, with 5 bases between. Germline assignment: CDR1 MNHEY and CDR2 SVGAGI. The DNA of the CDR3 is TGTGCCAGCAGTTACCAGGTCTCCTACGAGCAGTACTTC. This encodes CASSYQVSYEQYF.

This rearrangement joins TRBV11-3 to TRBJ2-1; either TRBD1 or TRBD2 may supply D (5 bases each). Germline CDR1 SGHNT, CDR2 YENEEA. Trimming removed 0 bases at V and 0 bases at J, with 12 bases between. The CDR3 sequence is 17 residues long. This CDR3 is CASSLDPGASSYNEQFF. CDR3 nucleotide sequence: TGTGCCAGCAGCTTAGACCCCGGGGCCAGCTCCTACAATGAGCAGTTCTTC.

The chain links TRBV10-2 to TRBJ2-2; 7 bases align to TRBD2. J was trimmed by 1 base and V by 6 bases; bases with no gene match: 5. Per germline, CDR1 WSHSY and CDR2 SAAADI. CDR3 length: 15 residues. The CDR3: CASRKSGVNTGELFF. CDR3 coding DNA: TGCGCCAGCAGGAAGAGCGGGGTGAACACCGGGGAGCTGTTTTTT.

The CDR3 loop is CASSDRTSVYNEQFF. CDR3 sequence (DNA): TGTGCCAGCAGTGACCGGACTAGCGTTTACAATGAGCAGTTCTTC. The chain joins TRBV2 to TRBJ2-1; TRBD2 matches at 9 bases. The germline gives CDR1 SNHLY, CDR2 FYNNEI. The J segment lost 4 bases and the V segment lost 3 bases, leaving 4 bases of the junction unmatched. The CDR3 runs 15 residues. The variable domain in full, completed from reference TRBV2 and TRBJ2-1, reads EPEVTQTPSHQVTQMGQEVILRCVPISNHLYFYWYRQILGQKVEFLVSFYNNEISEKSEIFDDQFSVERPDGSNFTLKIRSTKLEDSAMYFCASSDRTSVYNEQFFGPGTRLTVL.

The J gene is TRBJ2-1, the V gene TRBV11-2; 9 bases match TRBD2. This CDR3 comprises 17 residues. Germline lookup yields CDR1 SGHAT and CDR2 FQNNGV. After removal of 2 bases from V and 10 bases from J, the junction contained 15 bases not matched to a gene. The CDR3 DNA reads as TGTGCCAGCAGCTTAATTAGGCCCGGGACTAGCCGGGGGGAGCAGTTCTTC. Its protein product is CASSLIRPGTSRGEQFF.

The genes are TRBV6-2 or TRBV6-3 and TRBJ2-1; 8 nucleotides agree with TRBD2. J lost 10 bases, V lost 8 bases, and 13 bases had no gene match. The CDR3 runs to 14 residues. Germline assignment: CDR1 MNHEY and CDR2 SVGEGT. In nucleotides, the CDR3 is TGTGCCAGCTGCGTGGCGGGAGGTTCTGGGGAGCAGTTCTTC. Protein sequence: CASCVAGGSGEQFF.

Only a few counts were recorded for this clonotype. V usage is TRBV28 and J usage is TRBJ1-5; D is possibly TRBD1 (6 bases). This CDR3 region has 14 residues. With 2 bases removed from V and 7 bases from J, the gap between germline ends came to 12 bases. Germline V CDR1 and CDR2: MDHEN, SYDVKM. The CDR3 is CASSLGGGGQPQHF. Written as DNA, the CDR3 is TGTGCCAGCAGTTTAGGTGGAGGGGGGCAGCCCCAGCATTTT.

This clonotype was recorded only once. The CDR3 DNA reads as TGCAGTGCTAAGGTAACGCCCGAGCAGTACTTC. Protein sequence: CSAKVTPEQYF. V is TRBV20-1 and J is TRBJ2-7; no definite D call. There are 11 residues in the CDR3. V was shortened by 4 bases and J by 6 bases, with 10 bases between the two germline ends. Germline CDR1 DFQATT, CDR2 SNEGSKA (reference sequence).

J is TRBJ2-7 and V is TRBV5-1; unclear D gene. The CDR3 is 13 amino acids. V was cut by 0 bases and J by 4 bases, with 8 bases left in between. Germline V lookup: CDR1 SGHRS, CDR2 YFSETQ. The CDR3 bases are TGCGCCAGCAGCTTGGGTCCGGATTACGAGCAGTACTTC. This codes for CASSLGPDYEQYF.

The DNA of the CDR3 is TGTGCCAGCAGTGAATATGAGGGAACCAATCAGCCCCAGCATTTT. Its protein is CASSEYEGTNQPQHF. This chain joins TRBV25-1 and TRBJ1-5, with no clear D. From germline, CDR1 is MGHDK and CDR2 SYGVNS. With 0 bases removed from V and 3 bases from J, the gap between germline ends came to 9 bases. This CDR3 is built from 15 residues.

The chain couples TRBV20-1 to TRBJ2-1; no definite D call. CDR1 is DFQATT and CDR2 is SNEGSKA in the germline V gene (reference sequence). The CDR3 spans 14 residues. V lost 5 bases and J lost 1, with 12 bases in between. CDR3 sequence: CSAYWGRSYNEQFF. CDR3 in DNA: TGCAGTGCTTACTGGGGTCGGTCCTACAATGAGCAGTTCTTC.

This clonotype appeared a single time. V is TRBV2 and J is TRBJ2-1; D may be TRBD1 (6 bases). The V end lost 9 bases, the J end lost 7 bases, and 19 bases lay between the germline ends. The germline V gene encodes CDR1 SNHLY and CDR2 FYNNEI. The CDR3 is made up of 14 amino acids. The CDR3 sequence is CARAFSDSQNEQFF. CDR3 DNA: TGTGCCAGGGCCTTCTCGGACAGCCAAAATGAGCAGTTCTTC.

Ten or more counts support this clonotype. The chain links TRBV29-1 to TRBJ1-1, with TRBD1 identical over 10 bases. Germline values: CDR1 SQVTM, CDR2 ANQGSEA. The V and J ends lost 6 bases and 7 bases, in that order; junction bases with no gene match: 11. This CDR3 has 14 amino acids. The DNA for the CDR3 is TGCAGCGTCGTGAGGGACAGGGGAGGAGATGAAGCTTTCTTT. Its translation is CSVVRDRGGDEAFF.

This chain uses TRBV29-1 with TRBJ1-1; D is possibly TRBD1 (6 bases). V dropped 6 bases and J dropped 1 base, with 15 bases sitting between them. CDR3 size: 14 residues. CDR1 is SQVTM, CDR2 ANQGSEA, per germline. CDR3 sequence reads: CSVGGVGANTEAFF. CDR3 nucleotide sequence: TGCAGCGTAGGAGGGGTGGGGGCGAACACTGAAGCTTTCTTT. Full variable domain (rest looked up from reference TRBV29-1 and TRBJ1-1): SAVISQKPSRDICQRGTSLTIQCQVDSQVTMMFWYRQQPGQSLTLIATANQGSEATYESGFVIDKFPISRPNLTFSTLTVSNMSPEDSSIYLCSVGGVGANTEAFFGQGTRLTVV.

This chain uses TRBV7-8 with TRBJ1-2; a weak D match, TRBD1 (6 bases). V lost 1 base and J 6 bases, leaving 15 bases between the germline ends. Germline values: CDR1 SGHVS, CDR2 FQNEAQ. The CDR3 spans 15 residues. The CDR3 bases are TGTGCCAGCAGCTTAGAGGAATCAGGGGAGGATGGCTACACCTTC. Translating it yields CASSLEESGEDGYTF.

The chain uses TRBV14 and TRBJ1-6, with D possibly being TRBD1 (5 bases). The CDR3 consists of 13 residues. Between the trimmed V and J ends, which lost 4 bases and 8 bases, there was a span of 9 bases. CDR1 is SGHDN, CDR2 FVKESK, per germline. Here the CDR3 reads CASSRLGDSPLHF. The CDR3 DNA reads TGTGCCAGCAGCCGCCTGGGGGATTCACCCCTCCACTTT.

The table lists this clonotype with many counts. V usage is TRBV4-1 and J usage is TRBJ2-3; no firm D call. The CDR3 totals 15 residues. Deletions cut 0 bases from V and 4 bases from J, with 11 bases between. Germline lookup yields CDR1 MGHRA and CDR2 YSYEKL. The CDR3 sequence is CASSQDFPSADTQYF. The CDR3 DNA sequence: TGCGCCAGCAGCCAAGATTTTCCCAGCGCAGATACGCAGTATTTT.

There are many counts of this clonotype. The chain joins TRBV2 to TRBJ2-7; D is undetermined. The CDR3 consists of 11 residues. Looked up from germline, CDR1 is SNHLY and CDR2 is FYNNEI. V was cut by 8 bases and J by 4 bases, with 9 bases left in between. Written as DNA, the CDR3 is TGTGCCAGCGGTAGGGAATACGAGCAGTACTTC. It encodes CASGREYEQYF. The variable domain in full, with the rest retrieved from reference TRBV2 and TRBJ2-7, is EPEVTQTPSHQVTQMGQEVILRCVPISNHLYFYWYRQILGQKVEFLVSFYNNEISEKSEIFDDQFSVERPDGSNFTLKIRSTKLEDSAMYFCASGREYEQYFGPGTRLTVT.

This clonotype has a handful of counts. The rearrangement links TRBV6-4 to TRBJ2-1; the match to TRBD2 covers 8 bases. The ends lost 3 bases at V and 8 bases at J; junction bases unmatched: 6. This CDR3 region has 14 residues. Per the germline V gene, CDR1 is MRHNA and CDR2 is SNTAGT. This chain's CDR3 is CASSESGGWDEQFF. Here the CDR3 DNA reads TGTGCCAGCAGTGAAAGCGGGGGATGGGATGAGCAGTTCTTC.

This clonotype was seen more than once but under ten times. The chain's CDR3 is CASSPRRTSGGSYEQYF. In DNA form, the CDR3 reads TGTGCCAGCAGCCCCCGCCGGACTAGCGGGGGCTCCTACGAGCAGTACTTC. This chain uses TRBV7-2 with TRBJ2-7; 13 bases are shared with TRBD2. The germline gives CDR1 SGHTA, CDR2 FQGNSA. The V gene end was trimmed by 5 bases and the J gene end by 0 bases; junction bases not matched to a gene: 7. The CDR3 runs 17 residues.

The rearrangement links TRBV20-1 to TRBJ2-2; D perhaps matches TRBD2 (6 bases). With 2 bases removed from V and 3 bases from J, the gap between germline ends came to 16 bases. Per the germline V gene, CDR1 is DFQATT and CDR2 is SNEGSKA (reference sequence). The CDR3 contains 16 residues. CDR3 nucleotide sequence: TGCAGTGCTAGATCTTCGGCCTGGGGGGACACCGGGGAGCTGTTTTTT. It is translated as CSARSSAWGDTGELFF.

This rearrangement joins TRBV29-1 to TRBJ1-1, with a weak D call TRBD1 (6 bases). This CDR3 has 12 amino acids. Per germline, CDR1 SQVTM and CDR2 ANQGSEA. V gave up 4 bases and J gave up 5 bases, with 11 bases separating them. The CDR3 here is CSVADRQTEAFF. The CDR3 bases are TGCAGCGTTGCCGACAGGCAAACTGAAGCTTTCTTT.

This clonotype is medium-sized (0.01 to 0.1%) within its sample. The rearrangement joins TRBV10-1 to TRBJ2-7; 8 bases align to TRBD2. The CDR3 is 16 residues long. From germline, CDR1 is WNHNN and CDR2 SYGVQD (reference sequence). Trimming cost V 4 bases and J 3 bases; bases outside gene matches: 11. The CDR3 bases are TGCGCCAGCAGTGTTCCGGCACGGCGGGAGGACTACGAGCAGTACTTC. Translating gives CASSVPARREDYEQYF.

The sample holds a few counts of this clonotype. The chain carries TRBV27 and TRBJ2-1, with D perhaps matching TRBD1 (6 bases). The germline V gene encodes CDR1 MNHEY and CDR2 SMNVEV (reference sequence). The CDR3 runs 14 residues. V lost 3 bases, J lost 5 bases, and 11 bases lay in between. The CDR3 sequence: CASSLGRGNNEQFF. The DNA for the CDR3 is TGTGCCAGCAGTTTGGGCAGGGGTAACAATGAGCAGTTCTTC.